This T cell receptor beta chain was profiled in a study of T cell changes during pregnancy in multiple sclerosis. Assay used: immunoSEQ multiplex PCR; TCRdb lists only in-frame clones, some missing. This table holds about 28,000 clones, about 91% found once. The germline gives CDR1 SGHRS, CDR2 YFSETQ. Losses at the gene ends were 3 bases for V and 1 base for J; bases not matched to a gene: 1. This CDR3 has 14 residues. V is TRBV5-1 and J is TRBJ1-1, with 9 nucleotides matching TRBD1. Sequencing was performed on peripheral blood, taken in the first trimester of pregnancy. This sequence originates from a female donor in good health, enrolled as a control in a pregnancy study. The CDR3 sequence: CASSWGQGNTEAFF. The CDR3 nucleotides read TGCGCCAGCAGCTGGGGACAGGGGAACACTGAAGCTTTCTTT.